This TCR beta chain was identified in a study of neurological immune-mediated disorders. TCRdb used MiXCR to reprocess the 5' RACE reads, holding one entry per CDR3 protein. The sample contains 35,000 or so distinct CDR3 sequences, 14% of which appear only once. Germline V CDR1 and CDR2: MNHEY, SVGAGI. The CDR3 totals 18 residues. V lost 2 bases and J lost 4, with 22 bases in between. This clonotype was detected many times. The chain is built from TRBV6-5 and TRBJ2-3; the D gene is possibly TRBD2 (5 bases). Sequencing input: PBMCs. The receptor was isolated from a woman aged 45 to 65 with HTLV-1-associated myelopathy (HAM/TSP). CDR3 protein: CASSYTLREGVSPDTQYF. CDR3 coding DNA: TGTGCCAGCAGTTACACCCTGAGAGAGGGCGTTAGTCCAGATACGCAGTATTTT.